The subject of this entry is one TCR beta chain. This entry belongs to a study of shared clonotypes between healthy human individuals. The germline V gene encodes CDR1 MGHRA and CDR2 YSYEKL. This CDR3 is built from 13 residues. Between the trimmed V and J ends, which lost 1 base and 8 bases, there was a span of 9 bases. Clones were read by immunoSEQ multiplex PCR, and TCRdb kept only the in-frame ones, dropping some. The sample holds nearly 600,000 clones, roughly 96% seen once. CD45RO-negative CD8 cells positively selected for CCR7 made up the naive population, which excluded terminally differentiated effector memory CD45RA+ cells.

V gene TRBV4-1 combines with J gene TRBJ2-1; TRBD2 might be the D (5 bases). This TCR was sampled from a woman aged 25 to 39 in good health. The source material was naive CD8+ T cells sorted from blood. This CDR3 reads CASSQAEGHEQFF. The CDR3 bases are TGCGCCAGCAGCCAAGCTGAGGGCCATGAGCAGTTCTTC.